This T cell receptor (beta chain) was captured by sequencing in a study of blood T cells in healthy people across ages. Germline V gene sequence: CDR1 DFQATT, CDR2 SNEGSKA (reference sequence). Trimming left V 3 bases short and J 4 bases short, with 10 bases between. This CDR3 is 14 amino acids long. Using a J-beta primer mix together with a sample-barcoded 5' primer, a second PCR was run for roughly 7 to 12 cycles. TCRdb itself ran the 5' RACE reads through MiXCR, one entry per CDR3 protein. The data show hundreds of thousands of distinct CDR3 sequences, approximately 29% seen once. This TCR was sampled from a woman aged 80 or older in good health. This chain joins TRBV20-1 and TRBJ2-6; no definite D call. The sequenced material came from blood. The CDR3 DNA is TGCAGTGCTAGTAATCTTTCGGGGGCCAACGTCCTGACTTTC. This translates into CSASNLSGANVLTF.